This TCR beta chain was observed in a study of T cell repertoires in cytomegalovirus infection. The wider study: It was recently identified HLA-C-restricted and well-studied HLA-B-restricted CMV epitopes that the study used. A matching HLA type, together with CMV infection, was signaled by public TCR beta signatures.

V lost 1 base and J 1 base, leaving 16 bases between the germline ends. This CDR3 contains 18 residues. Per the germline V gene, CDR1 is SEHNR and CDR2 is FQNEAQ (reference sequence). Overall study results and limits: Cumulative public TCR beta family frequency identified carriers of CMV plus the relevant HLA. The study found HLA-C-restricted CMV-specific TCR beta clonotypes dominating the ex vivo response.

This clonotype occurred a few times. Its antigen remains unidentified. TCRdb re-called the reads through MiXCR, storing one row per CDR3 protein. Altogether 750,000 to 950,000 distinct CDR3 sequences are present, just under 30% being singletons, with the ten largest covering 13%. Sequencing was performed on cultured CD8+ T cells from PBMCs, taken from culture after CMV antigen stimulation. The V call is TRBV7-9, the J call TRBJ2-2; D not certain. The source of this sequence is a human donor in good health (CMV status not recorded). Some clones in this sample may be carry-over from other donors' samples. The CDR3 bases are TGTGCCAGCAGCTTAGATGGCCCGGTGTTGATGAACACCGGGGAGCTGTTTTTT. It encodes CASSLDGPVLMNTGELFF.